Here is one T cell receptor (beta chain) with its context. This specimen comes from a study of blood T cell repertoires in COVID-19. Overall study context: Spain, Italy and the United States supplied samples that represented acute and convalescent COVID-19. T cells, B-cell-depleted T cells, or PBMCs provided the cDNA or gDNA that served as material.

Per the study methods: Amplification of reference gene primers was used by the study to estimate nucleated cell counts. Assay: immunoSEQ multiplex PCR; the TCRdb copy retains only in-frame clones and omits some. V and J calls and clone size are copied from that table; D and trimming were computed from the DNA. Of some 110,000 clones in the sample, 82% were seen once. The sequenced sample was peripheral blood. This sequence originates from an older woman with acute or convalescent COVID-19.

CDR3 sequence reads: CASSPTMRSYNSPLHF. CDR3 DNA: TGTGCCAGTAGTCCAACTATGCGCTCCTATAATTCACCCCTCCACTTT. This rearrangement joins TRBV19 to TRBJ1-6; D uncertain. The length of the CDR3 is 16 residues. The V end was cut by 5 bases, the J end by 0 bases, with 11 bases between. Germline V gives CDR1 LNHDA, CDR2 SQIVND (reference sequence).